Below, 26 T cell receptor beta chains from the same sample are listed, as sequenced in a study of STAT5B mutations in CD4+ large granular lymphocyte leukemia. Libraries were prepared by immunoSEQ multiplex PCR; TCRdb keeps only in-frame clonotypes and omits some of them. The top ten clones hold roughly 50% of a sample with 7,000 to 9,500 clones, roughly nine tenths of them seen once. The sequenced sample was PBMCs. The receptors stem from a woman in her sixties or seventies with CD4+ T-cell large granular lymphocyte leukemia.

The chain couples TRBV11-2 to TRBJ1-3; no firm D call. CDR1 SGHAT and CDR2 FQNNGV come from the germline V gene. This CDR3 contains 15 residues. Deletions cut 0 bases from V and 4 bases from J, with 10 bases between. The CDR3 sequence is CASSLERVGGNTIYF. DNA for the CDR3: TGTGCCAGCAGCTTAGAGCGAGTGGGGGGAAACACCATATATTTT.

V and J are TRBV14 and TRBJ2-7; D gene uncertain. Trimming cost V 4 bases and J 9 bases, with 22 bases left between them. From germline, CDR1 is SGHDN and CDR2 FVKESK. CDR3 length: 15 amino acids. CDR3 DNA sequence: TGTGCCAGCAGCCTAGTAGGCCTAGAAGCGCGAGGGCAGTACTTC. Residues: CASSLVGLEARGQYF.

J is TRBJ1-2 and V is TRBV30; 12 bases are a match to TRBD1. CDR3 length: 15 residues. The V gene end was trimmed by 2 bases and the J gene end by 8 bases; junction bases not matched to a gene: 9. CDR1 and CDR2 (germline): GTSNPN, SVGIG (reference sequence). CDR3: CAWSPGTGGWGGYTF. The CDR3 region has the DNA TGTGCCTGGAGTCCCGGGACAGGGGGCTGGGGGGGCTACACCTTC.

The chain combines TRBV7-9 with TRBJ2-1; TRBD2 matches at 10 bases. This CDR3 contains 13 residues. Germline trimming cut 5 bases from V and 10 bases from J; bases unmatched to any gene: 5. Germline V gene sequence: CDR1 SEHNR, CDR2 FQNEAQ (reference sequence). The CDR3 is CASSITSGAEQFF. CDR3 coding DNA: TGTGCCAGCAGCATTACTAGCGGGGCCGAGCAGTTCTTC.

This chain connects TRBV9 to TRBJ1-4; D possibly corresponds to TRBD1 (6 bases). This CDR3 region has 18 residues. Germline values: CDR1 SGDLS, CDR2 YYNGEE. V was trimmed by 0 bases and J by 0 bases, leaving 15 bases between them. The CDR3 sequence: CASSVGGGGGSTNEKLFF. In DNA, the CDR3 is TGTGCCAGCAGCGTAGGAGGTGGAGGGGGTTCAACTAATGAAAAACTGTTTTTT.

The chain links TRBV7-9 to TRBJ2-3; D might be TRBD1 or TRBD2, each matching 5 bases. This CDR3 has 15 residues. CDR1 is SEHNR and CDR2 is FQNEAQ in the germline V gene (reference sequence). Trimming took 4 bases from V and 0 from J, leaving 11 bases between them. CDR3 sequence reads: CASSWDGTSTDTQYF. CDR3 coding DNA: TGTGCCAGCAGCTGGGACGGAACTAGCACAGATACGCAGTATTTT.

The chain links TRBV5-1 to TRBJ2-1; D is ambiguous. The germline V gene has CDR1 SGHRS and CDR2 YFSETQ. The CDR3 runs 14 residues. With 4 bases removed from V and 11 bases from J, the gap between germline ends came to 19 bases. The CDR3: CASSKSNSKSKQFF. In DNA form, the CDR3 reads TGCGCCAGCAGCAAATCTAACTCCAAGAGTAAGCAGTTCTTC.

V and J are TRBV5-1 and TRBJ2-7; 9 nucleotides line up with TRBD1. CDR1 SGHRS and CDR2 YFSETQ come from the germline V gene. CDR3 length: 17 residues. After removal of 1 base from V and 2 bases from J, the junction contained 10 bases not matched to a gene. The CDR3 nucleotides are TGCGCCAGCAGCTTGTCCCCCAGGACAGGGGTTACCTACGAGCAGTACTTC. This translates into CASSLSPRTGVTYEQYF.

The chain uses TRBV5-1 and TRBJ1-5; TRBD1 matches 7 bases. The germline CDR1 and CDR2 sequences are SGHRS and YFSETQ. Trimming at V came to 0 bases and at J to 0 bases, leaving 0 bases not matched to a gene. The CDR3 loop spans 15 amino acids. The CDR3 sequence is CASSLGDSSNQPQHF. The CDR3 bases are TGCGCCAGCAGCTTGGGGGACAGTAGCAATCAGCCCCAGCATTTT.

The chain uses TRBV6-1 and TRBJ1-5; D ambiguous. Germline V CDR1 and CDR2: MNHNS, SASEGT. V gave up 0 bases and J gave up 10 bases, with 4 bases separating them. The CDR3 spans 11 residues. CDR3 DNA sequence: TGTGCCAGCAGTGAAGCCGATCCCCAGCATTTT. This encodes CASSEADPQHF.

The J gene is TRBJ2-3, the V gene TRBV4-1, with 9 bases that match TRBD2. V shed 1 base, J shed 4 bases, and the junction held 6 bases outside the gene matches. Germline CDR1 is MGHRA and CDR2 is YSYEKL. This CDR3 spans 16 amino acids. Written as DNA, the CDR3 is TGCGCCAGCAGCCAAGGAGCGGGGGGCCTGTCAGATACGCAGTATTTT. Residues: CASSQGAGGLSDTQYF.

The V call is TRBV6-1, the J call TRBJ2-1; the D is unclear. Per germline, CDR1 MNHNS and CDR2 SASEGT. The germline V and J ends were trimmed by 6 bases and 0 bases, with 12 bases remaining between them. CDR3 length equals 15 residues. The CDR3 is CASRPDLSSYNEQFF. As DNA, the CDR3 is TGTGCCAGCAGGCCAGACCTTAGCTCCTACAATGAGCAGTTCTTC.

This chain uses TRBV30 with TRBJ1-2; TRBD1 matches at 8 bases. V shed 1 base and J 5 bases; nucleotides not matched to a gene: 0. Germline CDR1 GTSNPN, CDR2 SVGIG (reference sequence). CDR3 length: 12 amino acids. Here the CDR3 DNA reads TGTGCCTGGAGTGGGACAGGGTATGGCTACACCTTC. Residues: CAWSGTGYGYTF.

This clone was observed a few times. The rearrangement links TRBV4-3 to TRBJ2-2; D remains ambiguous. The CDR3 loop spans 15 amino acids. With 0 bases removed from V and 4 bases from J, the gap between germline ends came to 9 bases. CDR1 and CDR2 from the germline V gene are LGHNA and YSLEER. CDR3: CASSQDPSGTGELFF. CDR3 nucleotides: TGCGCCAGCAGCCAAGATCCCAGTGGCACCGGGGAGCTGTTTTTT.

The V and J genes are TRBV4-3 and TRBJ2-5; D might be TRBD2 (6 bases). Germline V CDR1 and CDR2: LGHNA, YSLEER. V lost 0 bases and J lost 1, with 15 bases in between. The CDR3 totals 17 residues. The CDR3 loop is CASSQDLGGVGQETQYF. The CDR3 region has the DNA TGCGCCAGCAGCCAAGATCTCGGAGGGGTAGGCCAAGAGACCCAGTACTTC.

The chain joins TRBV5-1 to TRBJ2-4; either TRBD1 or TRBD2 may supply D (5 bases each). The CDR3 is made up of 14 amino acids. V was cut by 4 bases and J by 7 bases, with 15 bases left in between. In germline, CDR1 is SGHRS, CDR2 YFSETQ. This chain's CDR3 is CASSPPGGVNIQYF. CDR3 nucleotide sequence: TGCGCCAGCAGCCCTCCTGGGGGAGTGAACATTCAGTACTTC.

V gene TRBV7-2 combines with J gene TRBJ2-1; 13 nucleotides line up with TRBD2. Germline assignment: CDR1 SGHTA and CDR2 FQGNSA. J was trimmed by 4 bases and V by 4 bases; bases with no gene match: 10. The CDR3 is 18 amino acids. DNA of the CDR3: TGTGCCAGCAGCTCCACTAGCGGGGGGGCTTCGAGATACAATGAGCAGTTCTTC. This codes for CASSSTSGGASRYNEQFF.

The chain carries TRBV4-1 and TRBJ1-2; D remains unclear. The length of the CDR3 is 14 residues. CDR1 is MGHRA and CDR2 is YSYEKL in the germline V gene. V lost 7 bases and J lost 4, with 16 bases in between. The DNA of the CDR3 is TGCGCCAGCACAAGGGCACCCGTTGGCTATGGCTACACCTTC. Amino acids: CASTRAPVGYGYTF.

The rearrangement links TRBV7-9 to TRBJ1-5, with a possible D match to TRBD1 (6 bases). The germline V gene has CDR1 SEHNR and CDR2 FQNEAQ (reference sequence). This CDR3 has 16 amino acids. The V and J ends lost 0 bases and 1 base respectively, with 10 bases between them. The CDR3 spells CASSLAAGVSNQPQHF. The CDR3 DNA sequence: TGTGCCAGCAGCTTAGCGGCAGGGGTGAGCAATCAGCCCCAGCATTTT.

The gene calls are TRBV28 and TRBJ1-6, with 9 nucleotides matching TRBD1. The germline V gene encodes CDR1 MDHEN and CDR2 SYDVKM. This CDR3 is built from 15 residues. Trimming took 6 bases from V and 10 from J; bases not matched to a gene: 10. The CDR3 loop is CASRSGTGRGSPLHF. The DNA of the CDR3 is TGTGCCAGCAGATCCGGGACAGGGAGAGGCTCACCCCTCCACTTT.

The chain recombines TRBV5-4 with TRBJ2-3, with a possible D match to TRBD1 (5 bases). Looked up from germline, CDR1 is SGHNT and CDR2 is YYREEE (reference sequence). This CDR3 is 13 amino acids long. The V end lost 5 bases, the J end lost 5 bases, and 12 bases lay between the germline ends. The CDR3 spells CASSYQGEDTQYF. In DNA, the CDR3 is TGTGCCAGCAGTTACCAAGGGGAAGATACGCAGTATTTT.

This clone was seen a single time. The V and J genes are TRBV7-6 and TRBJ2-2, with no clear D. Looked up from germline, CDR1 is SGHVS and CDR2 is FNYEAQ. V shed 5 bases and J shed 6 bases, with 13 bases lying between them. The CDR3 contains 14 residues. The CDR3 loop reads CASSPSPVAGELFF. CDR3 coding DNA: TGTGCCAGCAGCCCGTCCCCGGTCGCCGGGGAGCTGTTTTTT.

The chain couples TRBV19 to TRBJ1-2, with no clear D. Trimming removed 7 bases at V and 5 bases at J, with 11 bases between. CDR1 is LNHDA, CDR2 SQIVND, per germline (reference sequence). This CDR3 is built from 12 residues. The CDR3 loop is CASTVVGYGYTF. The CDR3, as DNA: TGTGCCAGTACGGTCGTAGGATATGGCTACACCTTC.

J is TRBJ1-1 and V is TRBV18; D may be TRBD1 (6 bases). CDR1 KGHSH and CDR2 LQKENI come from the germline V gene. The CDR3 has 13 amino acids. V dropped 5 bases and J dropped 0 bases, with 7 bases sitting between them. CDR3: CASSTGMNTEAFF. CDR3 bases: TGTGCCAGCTCAACAGGGATGAACACTGAAGCTTTCTTT.

This rearrangement joins TRBV10-1 to TRBJ1-2, with 8 bases matching TRBD1. The germline gives CDR1 WNHNN, CDR2 SYGVQD (reference sequence). The CDR3 is 16 residues long. J was trimmed by 1 base and V by 6 bases; bases with no gene match: 10. The CDR3 loop reads CASSRDRFYLNYGYTF. CDR3 nucleotide sequence: TGCGCCAGCAGCCGGGACAGGTTTTATCTTAACTATGGCTACACCTTC.

J is TRBJ1-2 and V is TRBV28; TRBD1 might be the D (5 bases). The germline V gene has CDR1 MDHEN and CDR2 SYDVKM. This CDR3 has 13 residues. V was cut by 2 bases and J by 4 bases, with 8 bases left in between. CDR3 DNA: TGTGCCAGCAGTTTAGGGGGTGGCTATGGCTACACCTTC. Amino acid sequence: CASSLGGGYGYTF.